This paragraph covers one T cell receptor (beta chain) sequence. Sequencing was performed with immunoSEQ multiplex PCR; in TCRdb, only in-frame clones are kept and a portion is missing. The table shows approximately 150,000 clones, with roughly 86% occurring only once. The entry originates in a study of blood T cell repertoires in COVID-19. Study in general: COVID-19 samples, acute and convalescent, were from the United States, Italy and Spain.

V lost 7 bases, J lost 10 bases, and 32 bases lay in between. The CDR3 sequence is 17 residues long. Germline V CDR1 and CDR2: SQVTM, ANQGSEA. V usage is TRBV29-1 and J usage is TRBJ2-1, with D perhaps being TRBD1 or TRBD2 (9 bases each). The sample consisted of peripheral blood. The source of this sequence is a woman older than 75 with COVID-19, enrolled during active disease. The CDR3 DNA reads as TGCAGCGGCCGGGGACAGGGAACTCGCGGGAGGGGGGGAGAGCAGTTCTTC. Its translation is CSGRGQGTRGRGGEQFF.